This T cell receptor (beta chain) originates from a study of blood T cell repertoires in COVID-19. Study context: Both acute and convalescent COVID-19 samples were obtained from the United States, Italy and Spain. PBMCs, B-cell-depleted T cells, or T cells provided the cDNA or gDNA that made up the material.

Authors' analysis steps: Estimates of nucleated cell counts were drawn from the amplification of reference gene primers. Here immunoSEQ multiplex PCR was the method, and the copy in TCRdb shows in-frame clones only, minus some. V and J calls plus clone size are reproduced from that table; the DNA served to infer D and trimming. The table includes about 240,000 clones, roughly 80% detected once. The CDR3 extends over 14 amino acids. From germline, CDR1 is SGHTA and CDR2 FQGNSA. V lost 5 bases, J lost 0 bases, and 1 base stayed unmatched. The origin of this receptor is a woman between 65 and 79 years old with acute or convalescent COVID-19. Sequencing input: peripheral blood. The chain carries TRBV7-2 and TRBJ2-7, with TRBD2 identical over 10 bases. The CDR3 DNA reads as TGTGCCAGCAGCACTAGCGGGAACTCCTACGAGCAGTACTTC. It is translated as CASSTSGNSYEQYF. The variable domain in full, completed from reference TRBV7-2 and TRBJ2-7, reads GAGVSQSPSNKVTEKGKDVELRCDPISGHTALYWYRQSLGQGLEFLIYFQGNSAPDKSGLPSDRFSAERTGGSVSTLTIQRTQQEDSAVYLCASSTSGNSYEQYFGPGTRLTVT.